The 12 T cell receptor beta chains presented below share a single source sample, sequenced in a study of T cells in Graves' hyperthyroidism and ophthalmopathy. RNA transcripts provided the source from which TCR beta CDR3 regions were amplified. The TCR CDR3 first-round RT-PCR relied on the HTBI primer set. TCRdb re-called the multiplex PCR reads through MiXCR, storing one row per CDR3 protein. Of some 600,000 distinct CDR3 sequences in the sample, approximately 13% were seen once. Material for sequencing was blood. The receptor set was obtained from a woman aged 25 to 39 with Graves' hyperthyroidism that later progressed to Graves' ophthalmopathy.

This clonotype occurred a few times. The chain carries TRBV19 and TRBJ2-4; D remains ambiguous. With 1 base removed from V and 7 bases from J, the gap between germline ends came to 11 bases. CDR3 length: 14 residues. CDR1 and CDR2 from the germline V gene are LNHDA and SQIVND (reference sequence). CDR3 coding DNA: TGTGCCAGTAGTATAGCCAGGTCCGCGAACATTCAGTACTTC. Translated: CASSIARSANIQYF.

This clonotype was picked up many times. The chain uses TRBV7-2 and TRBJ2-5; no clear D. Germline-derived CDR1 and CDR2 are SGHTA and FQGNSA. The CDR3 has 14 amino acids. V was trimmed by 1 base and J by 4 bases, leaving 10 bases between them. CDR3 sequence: CASSLERIRETQYF. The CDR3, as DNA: TGTGCCAGCAGCTTAGAACGGATCAGAGAGACCCAGTACTTC.

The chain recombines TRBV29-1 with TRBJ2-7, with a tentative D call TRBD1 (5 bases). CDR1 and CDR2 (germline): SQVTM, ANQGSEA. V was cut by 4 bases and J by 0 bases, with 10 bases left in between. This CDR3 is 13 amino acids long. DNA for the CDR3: TGCAGCGTTGTTAGGGGCAGCTCCTACGAGCAGTACTTC. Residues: CSVVRGSSYEQYF.

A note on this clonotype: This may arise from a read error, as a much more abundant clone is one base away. This CDR3 reads CASRGEGQGTSYERYF. CDR3 in DNA: TGTGCCAGCAGGGGAGAAGGACAGGGAACCTCCTACGAGCGGTACTTC. The rearrangement uses TRBV28 and TRBJ2-7, with 8 bases aligning to TRBD1. The CDR3 loop spans 16 amino acids. Germline V gene data show CDR1 as MDHEN and CDR2 as SYDVKM.

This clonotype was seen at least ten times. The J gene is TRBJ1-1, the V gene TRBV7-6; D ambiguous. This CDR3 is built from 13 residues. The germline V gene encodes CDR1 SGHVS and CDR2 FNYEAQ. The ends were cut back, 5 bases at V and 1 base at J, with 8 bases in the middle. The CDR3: CASSLYKNTEAFF. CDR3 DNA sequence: TGTGCCAGCAGCCTTTATAAGAACACTGAAGCTTTCTTT.

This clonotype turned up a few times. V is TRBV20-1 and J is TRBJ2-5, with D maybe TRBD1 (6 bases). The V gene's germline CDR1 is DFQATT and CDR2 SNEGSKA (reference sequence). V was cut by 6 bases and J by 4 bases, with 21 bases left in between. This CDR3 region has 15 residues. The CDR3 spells CSAYAAQRGGETQYF. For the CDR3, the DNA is TGCAGTGCGTACGCGGCTCAAAGAGGGGGAGAGACCCAGTACTTC.

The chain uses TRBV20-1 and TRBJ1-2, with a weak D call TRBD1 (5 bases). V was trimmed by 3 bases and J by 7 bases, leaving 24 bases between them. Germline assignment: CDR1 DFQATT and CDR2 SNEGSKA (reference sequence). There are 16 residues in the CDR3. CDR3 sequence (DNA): TGCAGTGCTAGGCTTTCTCGGGACGTCGTCCAACTTGGCTACACCTTC. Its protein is CSARLSRDVVQLGYTF.

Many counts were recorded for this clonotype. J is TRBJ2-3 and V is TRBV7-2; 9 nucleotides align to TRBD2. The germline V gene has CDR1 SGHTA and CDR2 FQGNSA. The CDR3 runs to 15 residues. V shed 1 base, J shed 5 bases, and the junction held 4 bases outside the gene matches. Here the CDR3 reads CASSLVAGVRDTQYF. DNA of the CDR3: TGTGCCAGCAGCTTAGTAGCGGGAGTCCGAGATACGCAGTATTTT.

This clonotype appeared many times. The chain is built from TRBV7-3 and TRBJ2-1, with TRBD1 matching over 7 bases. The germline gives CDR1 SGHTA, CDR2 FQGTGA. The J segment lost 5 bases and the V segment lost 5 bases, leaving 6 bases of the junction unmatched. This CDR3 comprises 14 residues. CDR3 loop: CASSDRDSDNEQFF. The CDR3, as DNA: TGTGCCAGCAGCGACCGGGACAGTGACAATGAGCAGTTCTTC.

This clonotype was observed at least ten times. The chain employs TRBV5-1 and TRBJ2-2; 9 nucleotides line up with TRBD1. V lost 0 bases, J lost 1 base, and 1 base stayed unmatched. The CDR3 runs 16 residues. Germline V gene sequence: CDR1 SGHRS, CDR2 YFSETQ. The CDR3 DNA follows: TGCGCCAGCAGCTTGGTGGGACAGGGGAACACCGGGGAGCTGTTTTTT. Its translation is CASSLVGQGNTGELFF.

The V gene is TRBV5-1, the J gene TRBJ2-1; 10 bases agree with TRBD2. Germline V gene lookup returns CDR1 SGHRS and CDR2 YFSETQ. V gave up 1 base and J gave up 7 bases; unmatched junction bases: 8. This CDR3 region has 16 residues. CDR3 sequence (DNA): TGCGCCAGCAGCTTGAGTTTAGCGGGAGGAGGAAATGAGCAGTTCTTC. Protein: CASSLSLAGGGNEQFF.

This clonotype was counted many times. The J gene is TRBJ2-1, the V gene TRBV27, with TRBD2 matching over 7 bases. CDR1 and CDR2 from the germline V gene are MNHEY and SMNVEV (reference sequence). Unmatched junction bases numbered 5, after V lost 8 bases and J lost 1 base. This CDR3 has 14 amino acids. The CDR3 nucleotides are TGTGCCAGCGGAGGACTAGAGTCCTACAATGAGCAGTTCTTC. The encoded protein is CASGGLESYNEQFF.